Listed below are T cell receptor beta chains from one sample, sequenced in a study of OX40 agonist ivuxolimab in advanced cancers. Using immunoSEQ multiplex PCR, the repertoire was profiled, and TCRdb retains in-frame clones only, with some absent. The table has over 45,000 clones, 75% to 85% seen once; the top ten hold about 3.1%. The sequencing used CD4+ or CD8+ T cells sorted from blood, collected in a trial of the OX40 agonist ivuxolimab. Every receptor here comes from an adult with an advanced solid tumor such as melanoma, head and neck, liver or kidney cancer. Both conserved end residues are part of each CDR3. Fields, in order: J gene, D gene, clone size, V gene, CDR3 protein, CDR3 DNA. The D gene is left open where the match is weak. Part of the rows lack a size; the others show once, few, many or a class for expanded clones.

j_gene: TRBJ2-1
d_gene: -
abundance: -
v_gene: TRBV30
CDR3aa: CAWSVDRSYNEQFF
CDR3nt: TGTGCCTGGAGTGTAGACAGGAGCTACAATGAGCAGTTCTTC

j_gene: TRBJ2-2
d_gene: -
abundance: -
v_gene: TRBV11-3
CDR3aa: CASSPRTGNTGELFF
CDR3nt: TGTGCCAGCAGCCCAAGGACGGGGAACACCGGGGAGCTGTTTTTT

j_gene: TRBJ2-7
d_gene: TRBD2
abundance: -
v_gene: TRBV11-2
CDR3aa: CASTFGTSGSYEQYF
CDR3nt: TGTGCCAGCACCTTTGGGACTAGCGGCTCCTACGAGCAGTACTTC

j_gene: TRBJ2-7
d_gene: -
abundance: once
v_gene: TRBV2
CDR3aa: CASSEQQGWSDEQYF
CDR3nt: TGTGCCAGCAGTGAACAGCAGGGATGGTCGGACGAGCAGTACTTC

j_gene: TRBJ2-2
d_gene: TRBD2
abundance: -
v_gene: TRBV5-1
CDR3aa: CASKKPRVSGGDTGELFF
CDR3nt: TGCGCCAGCAAAAAACCACGAGTATCGGGAGGGGACACCGGGGAGCTGTTTTTT

j_gene: TRBJ1-6
d_gene: TRBD1
abundance: medium-sized
v_gene: TRBV5-1
CDR3aa: CASSPTGVNSPLHF
CDR3nt: TGCGCCAGCAGCCCGACAGGGGTCAATTCACCCCTCCACTTT

j_gene: TRBJ2-7
d_gene: TRBD1
abundance: -
v_gene: TRBV6-5
CDR3aa: CASSEQGEDEQYF
CDR3nt: TGTGCCAGCAGTGAACAGGGGGAAGACGAGCAGTACTTC

j_gene: TRBJ2-1
d_gene: TRBD1
abundance: -
v_gene: TRBV7-3
CDR3aa: CASSSGQGGYNEQFF
CDR3nt: TGTGCCAGCAGCTCCGGACAGGGAGGCTACAATGAGCAGTTCTTC

j_gene: TRBJ2-3
d_gene: -
abundance: -
v_gene: TRBV11-2
CDR3aa: CASSLEDTQYF
CDR3nt: TGTGCCAGCAGCTTAGAAGATACGCAGTATTTT

j_gene: TRBJ2-2
d_gene: -
abundance: -
v_gene: TRBV30
CDR3aa: CAWRPRDRLNTGELFF
CDR3nt: TGTGCCTGGAGGCCAAGGGACCGCCTTAACACCGGGGAGCTGTTTTTT

j_gene: TRBJ2-2
d_gene: -
abundance: -
v_gene: TRBV30
CDR3aa: CAWSGTRDTGELFF
CDR3nt: TGTGCCTGGAGCGGGACGAGGGACACCGGGGAGCTGTTTTTT

j_gene: TRBJ1-1
d_gene: TRBD1
abundance: few
v_gene: TRBV6-1
CDR3aa: CASSRDRAREAFF
CDR3nt: TGTGCCAGCAGTAGGGACAGGGCGCGTGAAGCTTTCTTT

j_gene: TRBJ1-1
d_gene: -
abundance: -
v_gene: TRBV10-2
CDR3aa: CASGWDTNTEAFF
CDR3nt: TGCGCCAGCGGGTGGGACACTAATACTGAAGCTTTCTTT

j_gene: TRBJ1-1
d_gene: -
abundance: once
v_gene: TRBV18
CDR3aa: CASSPPVGTAGSAFF
CDR3nt: TGTGCCAGCTCACCACCGGTGGGGACCGCGGGCTCAGCTTTCTTT

j_gene: TRBJ1-3
d_gene: TRBD1
abundance: -
v_gene: TRBV19
CDR3aa: CASSTGQGLPGNTIYF
CDR3nt: TGTGCCAGTAGTACGGGACAGGGCCTTCCTGGAAACACCATATATTTT

j_gene: TRBJ1-4
d_gene: TRBD1
abundance: -
v_gene: TRBV30
CDR3aa: CAWSGRTGGEKLFF
CDR3nt: TGTGCCTGGAGTGGGAGGACAGGGGGGGAAAAACTGTTTTTT

j_gene: TRBJ2-3
d_gene: -
abundance: once
v_gene: TRBV4-1
CDR3aa: CASSQGASPSTDTQYF
CDR3nt: TGCGCCAGCAGCCAAGGGGCTAGCCCAAGCACAGATACGCAGTATTTT

j_gene: TRBJ2-3
d_gene: -
abundance: -
v_gene: TRBV9
CDR3aa: CASSVGTTDTQYF
CDR3nt: TGTGCCAGCAGCGTGGGGACCACAGATACGCAGTATTTT

j_gene: TRBJ2-1
d_gene: -
abundance: -
v_gene: TRBV7-3
CDR3aa: CASSGGGRRVSEQFF
CDR3nt: TGTGCCAGCAGTGGGGGTGGCAGGAGAGTGAGTGAGCAGTTCTTC

j_gene: TRBJ2-3
d_gene: TRBD1
abundance: -
v_gene: TRBV15
CDR3aa: CATSRGQGDTDTQYF
CDR3nt: TGTGCCACCAGCAGAGGACAGGGAGACACAGATACGCAGTATTTT

j_gene: TRBJ2-3
d_gene: -
abundance: -
v_gene: TRBV5-1
CDR3aa: CASSLLPRATDTQYF
CDR3nt: TGCGCCAGCAGCCTCTTGCCACGGGCCACAGATACGCAGTATTTT

j_gene: TRBJ2-5
d_gene: -
abundance: -
v_gene: TRBV15
CDR3aa: CATSRDPTETQYF
CDR3nt: TGTGCCACCAGCAGGGACCCCACCGAGACCCAGTACTTC

j_gene: TRBJ1-4
d_gene: -
abundance: -
v_gene: TRBV29-1
CDR3aa: CSVEDLGGKLFF
CDR3nt: TGCAGCGTTGAAGATCTGGGGGGGAAACTGTTTTTT

j_gene: TRBJ1-3
d_gene: -
abundance: -
v_gene: TRBV5-6
CDR3aa: CASSPSGQTSGNTIYF
CDR3nt: TGTGCCAGCAGCCCATCGGGGCAGACCTCTGGAAACACCATATATTTT

j_gene: TRBJ2-2
d_gene: TRBD1
abundance: -
v_gene: TRBV28
CDR3aa: CASSTGDRTRGELFF
CDR3nt: TGTGCCAGCAGTACCGGGGACAGGACCCGTGGGGAGCTGTTTTTT

j_gene: TRBJ2-7
d_gene: -
abundance: -
v_gene: TRBV28
CDR3aa: CASSSVFVTYEQYF
CDR3nt: TGTGCCAGCAGTTCCGTTTTCGTCACCTACGAGCAGTACTTC

j_gene: TRBJ2-7
d_gene: TRBD2
abundance: -
v_gene: TRBV27
CDR3aa: CASSLRASGIYEQYF
CDR3nt: TGTGCCAGCAGTTTAAGGGCTAGCGGGATCTACGAGCAGTACTTC

j_gene: TRBJ1-1
d_gene: -
abundance: few
v_gene: TRBV18
CDR3aa: CASSPGRGPQGMNTEAFF
CDR3nt: TGTGCCAGCTCACCCGGGAGGGGACCGCAGGGTATGAACACTGAAGCTTTCTTT

j_gene: TRBJ2-3
d_gene: TRBD1
abundance: -
v_gene: TRBV19
CDR3aa: CASSARTGGSHTQYF
CDR3nt: TGTGCCAGTAGTGCCCGGACAGGGGGCTCTCATACGCAGTATTTT

j_gene: TRBJ2-1
d_gene: -
abundance: -
v_gene: TRBV5-1
CDR3aa: CASSLGGFGSYNEQFF
CDR3nt: TGCGCCAGCAGCTTGGGAGGGTTCGGATCCTACAATGAGCAGTTCTTC

j_gene: TRBJ1-6
d_gene: -
abundance: -
v_gene: TRBV7-8
CDR3aa: CASSLRSYNSPLHF
CDR3nt: TGTGCCAGCAGCTTACGCAGCTATAATTCACCCCTCCACTTT

j_gene: TRBJ2-2
d_gene: -
abundance: -
v_gene: TRBV6-5
CDR3aa: CASSPRTGTGELFF
CDR3nt: TGTGCCAGCAGTCCCCGGACGGGTACCGGGGAGCTGTTTTTT

j_gene: TRBJ2-5
d_gene: -
abundance: -
v_gene: TRBV7-9
CDR3aa: CASSKAVETQYF
CDR3nt: TGTGCCAGCAGCAAAGCGGTGGAGACCCAGTACTTC

j_gene: TRBJ1-5
d_gene: TRBD1
abundance: -
v_gene: TRBV19
CDR3aa: CASGQGAAQGNQPQHF
CDR3nt: TGTGCCAGTGGACAGGGGGCGGCTCAGGGCAATCAGCCCCAGCATTTT

j_gene: TRBJ1-2
d_gene: -
abundance: few
v_gene: TRBV18
CDR3aa: CASSPRNQGNGYTF
CDR3nt: TGTGCCAGCTCACCCAGAAACCAGGGGAATGGCTACACCTTC

j_gene: TRBJ2-5
d_gene: -
abundance: -
v_gene: TRBV18
CDR3aa: CASSGGTFETQYF
CDR3nt: TGTGCCAGCTCAGGGGGTACCTTCGAGACCCAGTACTTC

j_gene: TRBJ2-1
d_gene: -
abundance: -
v_gene: TRBV7-9
CDR3aa: CASSQDSYNEQFF
CDR3nt: TGTGCCAGCAGCCAGGACAGTTACAATGAGCAGTTCTTC

j_gene: TRBJ1-1
d_gene: TRBD1
abundance: -
v_gene: TRBV18
CDR3aa: CASSPQPGQGNTEAFF
CDR3nt: TGTGCCAGCTCACCTCAACCGGGACAGGGCAACACTGAAGCTTTCTTT

j_gene: TRBJ1-2
d_gene: -
abundance: -
v_gene: TRBV5-1
CDR3aa: CASSLADGLNYGYTF
CDR3nt: TGCGCCAGCAGCTTGGCGGACGGACTCAACTATGGCTACACCTTC

j_gene: TRBJ2-7
d_gene: -
abundance: once
v_gene: TRBV5-1
CDR3aa: CASSGGAQTYEQYF
CDR3nt: TGCGCCAGCAGCGGGGGCGCACAAACCTACGAGCAGTACTTC

j_gene: TRBJ2-7
d_gene: TRBD1
abundance: few
v_gene: TRBV30
CDR3aa: CASETQGAMREQYF
CDR3nt: TGTGCCTCGGAAACACAGGGGGCGATGCGCGAGCAGTACTTC

j_gene: TRBJ1-1
d_gene: -
abundance: -
v_gene: TRBV7-2
CDR3aa: CASSFGVRKTEAFF
CDR3nt: TGTGCCAGCAGTTTCGGGGTGAGGAAGACTGAAGCTTTCTTT

j_gene: TRBJ1-2
d_gene: -
abundance: -
v_gene: TRBV5-4
CDR3aa: CASSLVREQGYTF
CDR3nt: TGTGCCAGCAGCTTGGTAAGGGAGCAAGGCTACACCTTC

j_gene: TRBJ1-3
d_gene: TRBD1
abundance: -
v_gene: TRBV6-6
CDR3aa: CASSYGTGAGGNTIYF
CDR3nt: TGTGCCAGCAGTTACGGTACAGGGGCGGGCGGAAACACCATATATTTT

j_gene: TRBJ2-1
d_gene: -
abundance: -
v_gene: TRBV5-4
CDR3aa: CASSTPRASDEQFF
CDR3nt: TGTGCCAGCTCCACACCCAGGGCCTCGGATGAGCAGTTCTTC

j_gene: TRBJ1-3
d_gene: -
abundance: -
v_gene: TRBV7-3
CDR3aa: CASSPQGGNTIYF
CDR3nt: TGTGCCAGCAGCCCACAGGGAGGAAACACCATATATTTT